The rows below give T cell receptor beta chains drawn from one sample of a study of blood T cells in healthy people across ages. TCRdb analysed the 5' RACE reads with MiXCR anew, one entry per CDR3 protein. Of about 830,000 distinct CDR3 sequences in the sample, roughly 64% are singletons; the top ten hold approximately 21%. What was sequenced was blood. The source of these receptors is a young man in good health. Each CDR3 is given with its conserved first and last residue. The order of the fields is V gene, D gene, clone size, J gene, CDR3 protein, CDR3 DNA. A D gene is named only where the DNA matches it firmly. Clone size, where shown, is once, few, many, or a class for clones that have expanded.

V: TRBV5-1
D: .
size: .
J: TRBJ1-2
CDR3: CASSLGGSGNYGYTF
DNA: TGCGCCAGCAGCTTGGGGGGGAGTGGAAACTATGGCTACACCTTC

V: TRBV6-5
D: TRBD1
size: .
J: TRBJ1-2
CDR3: CASSYNRGGGYTF
DNA: TGTGCCAGCAGTTACAACAGGGGGGGCGGCTACACCTTC

V: TRBV29-1
D: .
size: .
J: TRBJ2-3
CDR3: CSVQRAGSGTGTQYF
DNA: TGCAGCGTCCAGCGGGCCGGGTCGGGCACAGGTACGCAGTATTTT

V: TRBV4-3
D: TRBD2
size: .
J: TRBJ2-7
CDR3: CASSQRVLREGSYVEQYF
DNA: TGCGCCAGCAGCCAGAGGGTCTTGCGGGAGGGGAGCTACGTCGAGCAGTACTTC

V: TRBV29-1
D: .
size: .
J: TRBJ2-7
CDR3: CSALADSYEQYF
DNA: TGCAGCGCTTTGGCGGACTCCTACGAGCAGTACTTC

V: TRBV20-1
D: .
size: once
J: TRBJ2-7
CDR3: CSAVSAEVSYEQYF
DNA: TGCAGTGCCGTTAGCGCCGAGGTCTCCTACGAGCAGTACTTC

V: TRBV7-9
D: TRBD2
size: .
J: TRBJ2-7
CDR3: CASYTSGGSGEQYF
DNA: TGTGCCAGCTATACTTCCGGGGGGTCCGGCGAGCAGTACTTC

V: TRBV11-3
D: TRBD2
size: .
J: TRBJ2-1
CDR3: CASSPAGGPLGEQFF
DNA: TGTGCCAGCAGCCCAGCGGGAGGGCCCCTCGGTGAGCAGTTCTTC

V: TRBV20-1
D: TRBD2
size: .
J: TRBJ2-7
CDR3: CSAVASGPSYEQYF
DNA: TGCAGTGCAGTTGCTAGCGGACCGTCCTACGAGCAGTACTTC

V: TRBV11-2
D: .
size: .
J: TRBJ2-7
CDR3: CASNLDFGGGRDEQYF
DNA: TGTGCCAGCAACTTGGACTTCGGGGGAGGACGGGACGAGCAGTACTTC

V: TRBV29-1
D: .
size: .
J: TRBJ2-3
CDR3: CSVVSSGPDTQYF
DNA: TGCAGCGTTGTATCGTCGGGGCCAGATACGCAGTATTTT

V: TRBV15
D: TRBD2
size: .
J: TRBJ2-7
CDR3: CATHGGRGEQYF
DNA: TGTGCCACCCACGGCGGGAGAGGCGAGCAGTACTTC

V: TRBV29-1
D: TRBD2
size: .
J: TRBJ2-7
CDR3: CSIGTSGNNEQYF
DNA: TGCAGCATTGGGACTAGCGGGAACAATGAGCAGTACTTC

V: TRBV27
D: .
size: many
J: TRBJ2-7
CDR3: CASSLSEVGSGEQYF
DNA: TGTGCCAGCAGTTTATCGGAGGTGGGGTCCGGCGAGCAGTACTTC

V: TRBV15
D: .
size: .
J: TRBJ2-7
CDR3: CATSRDTGLSGYEQYF
DNA: TGTGCCACCAGCAGAGATACAGGGCTTAGCGGCTACGAGCAGTACTTC

V: TRBV12-3/TRBV12-4
D: .
size: .
J: TRBJ2-7
CDR3: CASTVGELYEQYF
DNA: TGTGCCAGCACCGTCGGGGAACTCTACGAGCAGTACTTC

V: TRBV21-1
D: .
size: .
J: TRBJ1-5
CDR3: CVSRPCGPFNQPQHF
DNA: TGTGTCAGCCGCCCGTGTGGGCCCTTCAATCAGCCCCAGCATTTT

V: TRBV9
D: .
size: .
J: TRBJ2-3
CDR3: CASSVEKVPVGTDTQYF
DNA: TGTGCCAGCAGCGTAGAGAAAGTCCCAGTGGGGACAGATACGCAGTATTTT

V: TRBV11-2
D: .
size: once
J: TRBJ2-7
CDR3: CASRFPGVYEQYF
DNA: TGTGCCAGCAGGTTTCCGGGGGTCTACGAGCAGTACTTC

V: TRBV6-5
D: .
size: .
J: TRBJ1-1
CDR3: CASRIGADTEAFF
DNA: TGTGCCAGCAGGATAGGGGCAGACACTGAAGCTTTCTTT

V: TRBV5-1
D: .
size: once
J: TRBJ2-7
CDR3: CASSPTISGANEQYF
DNA: TGCGCCAGCTCCCCGACTATCTCTGGGGCCAACGAGCAGTACTTC

V: TRBV30
D: .
size: .
J: TRBJ2-3
CDR3: CAWTTGLGQYF
DNA: TGTGCCTGGACCACCGGGCTAGGGCAGTATTTT

V: TRBV9
D: .
size: .
J: TRBJ1-5
CDR3: CASSVGRSNQPQHF
DNA: TGTGCCAGCAGCGTAGGGAGAAGCAATCAGCCCCAGCATTTT

V: TRBV5-1
D: .
size: few
J: TRBJ2-3
CDR3: CASSLGGIRDTQYF
DNA: TGCGCCAGCAGCTTGGGAGGGATAAGGGATACGCAGTATTTT

V: TRBV5-1
D: .
size: .
J: TRBJ2-3
CDR3: CASSLQQRYTDTQYF
DNA: TGCGCCAGCAGCTTGCAACAGAGGTACACAGATACGCAGTATTTT

V: TRBV20-1
D: .
size: .
J: TRBJ2-7
CDR3: CSASKDPLLSYEQYF
DNA: TGCAGTGCTAGTAAGGACCCGCTACTCTCCTACGAGCAGTACTTC

V: TRBV9
D: .
size: .
J: TRBJ2-5
CDR3: CASSVGAGGPRETQYF
DNA: TGTGCCAGCAGCGTAGGGGCTGGGGGCCCCCGAGAGACCCAGTACTTC

V: TRBV20-1
D: .
size: .
J: TRBJ2-3
CDR3: CSASPVLDTQYF
DNA: TGCAGTGCTAGCCCCGTGTTGGATACGCAGTATTTT

V: TRBV7-8
D: TRBD2
size: .
J: TRBJ2-5
CDR3: CASSLEAGLGRGQETQYF
DNA: TGTGCCAGCAGCTTAGAGGCCGGACTAGGTCGTGGGCAAGAGACCCAGTACTTC

V: TRBV6-6
D: TRBD1
size: .
J: TRBJ2-1
CDR3: CASSYWTGDEQFF
DNA: TGTGCCAGCAGTTACTGGACAGGGGATGAGCAGTTCTTC

V: TRBV3-1
D: .
size: .
J: TRBJ2-7
CDR3: CASSQDPLGVAGDEQYF
DNA: TGTGCCAGCAGCCAAGATCCCCTAGGGGTTGCAGGGGACGAGCAGTACTTC

V: TRBV5-1
D: .
size: .
J: TRBJ2-1
CDR3: CASRGARADNEQFF
DNA: TGCGCCAGCAGGGGGGCTCGGGCTGACAATGAGCAGTTCTTC

V: TRBV6-1
D: .
size: few
J: TRBJ2-1
CDR3: CASSASWNEQFF
DNA: TGTGCCAGCAGTGCTAGTTGGAATGAGCAGTTCTTC

V: TRBV5-1
D: TRBD1
size: .
J: TRBJ1-3
CDR3: CASSPPRQGRLSLSGNTIYF
DNA: TGCGCCAGCAGCCCACCGCGACAGGGGAGGCTCTCTTTATCTGGAAACACCATATATTTT

V: TRBV12-3/TRBV12-4
D: TRBD1
size: .
J: TRBJ2-7
CDR3: CASTPTGTCEQYF
DNA: TGTGCCAGCACCCCGACAGGGACCTGTGAGCAGTACTTC

V: TRBV6-1
D: .
size: .
J: TRBJ2-3
CDR3: CASINLGAGLGTDTQYF
DNA: TGTGCCAGCATCAATTTAGGGGCAGGGCTAGGCACAGATACGCAGTATTTT

V: TRBV7-2
D: .
size: .
J: TRBJ2-6
CDR3: CASTSGTGANVLTF
DNA: TGTGCCAGCACCTCCGGGACTGGGGCCAACGTCCTGACTTTC

V: TRBV6-6
D: .
size: .
J: TRBJ1-6
CDR3: CASSRHLRSYNSPLHF
DNA: TGTGCCAGCAGCCGCCATTTACGATCCTATAATTCACCCCTCCACTTT

V: TRBV11-2
D: TRBD2
size: .
J: TRBJ2-7
CDR3: CASSLDGLVTSAYEQYF
DNA: TGTGCCAGCAGCTTAGATGGACTAGTCACATCAGCCTACGAGCAGTACTTC

V: TRBV12-3/TRBV12-4
D: .
size: .
J: TRBJ1-1
CDR3: CASRTEMNTEAFF
DNA: TGTGCCAGCAGGACTGAAATGAACACTGAAGCTTTCTTT

V: TRBV12-3/TRBV12-4
D: TRBD1
size: .
J: TRBJ1-6
CDR3: CASTPTGRDSPLHF
DNA: TGTGCCAGCACCCCGACAGGGAGGGATTCACCCCTCCACTTT

V: TRBV20-1
D: .
size: .
J: TRBJ1-6
CDR3: CSARAANSPLHF
DNA: TGCAGTGCTAGAGCTGCAAATTCACCCCTCCACTTT

V: TRBV12-3/TRBV12-4
D: .
size: .
J: TRBJ2-7
CDR3: CASGRQTYEQYF
DNA: TGTGCCAGCGGGAGACAGACATACGAGCAGTACTTC

V: TRBV29-1
D: .
size: .
J: TRBJ2-1
CDR3: CSVEEDPSYNEQFF
DNA: TGCAGCGTTGAAGAGGATCCCTCCTACAATGAGCAGTTCTTC

V: TRBV7-3
D: .
size: .
J: TRBJ2-1
CDR3: CASSLIAATGNEQFF
DNA: TGTGCCAGCAGCTTAATTGCGGCAACTGGGAATGAGCAGTTCTTC

V: TRBV20-1
D: .
size: .
J: TRBJ1-6
CDR3: CSARGRRSSYNSPLHF
DNA: TGCAGTGCTAGGGGGCGGCGGAGCTCCTATAATTCACCCCTCCACTTT

V: TRBV7-2
D: .
size: few
J: TRBJ2-5
CDR3: CASSFAWDQETQYF
DNA: TGTGCCAGCAGCTTTGCGTGGGACCAAGAGACCCAGTACTTC